This T cell receptor beta chain emerged from a study of blood T cells in healthy people across ages (dated by TCRdb to between 2015 and 2017). For the wider study: In model experiments, template switching captured about one uniquely barcoded TCR beta cDNA molecule for every two T cells. The donors were split into four age groups: young (average 16 years), middle-aged (more than 35), aged (around 67) and long-lived (about 82). For two donors (one aged 18 to 30 and one aged 80 or older), the study analyzed two additional independent replicas of 1 million unique cDNA reads from the same blood draw. Age-related changes in TCR beta repertoire diversity were measured in the study by deep sequencing normalized with unique cDNA molecular identifiers. The paper's findings and limits, for the study overall: Estimates of total diversity from one million sequenced T cells were regarded as lower bounds and underestimates. There was a strong correlation between observed TCR beta diversity and the percentage of naive T cells measured by flow cytometry. Compared with the aged group, the long-lived group had more naive CD4+ T cells, fewer expanded clones and increased TCR diversity, suggesting age selection. Because donor CMV infection status was unknown, age-related changes in expanded clonotypes were potentially confounded. Because profiling used bulk unsorted PBMCs, naive and antigen-experienced compartments could not be compared conclusively. As age increased, observed TCR beta diversity per million T cells dropped in a roughly linear way, and a significant reduction was already evident by age approximately 40.

Receptors were amplified or captured by 5' RACE. Sequencing took place on an Illumina HiSeq 2500. A second about 7 to 11 cycle PCR used a sample-barcoded 5' primer and a J-beta primer mix. Each TCR beta cDNA molecule received a unique molecular identifier from a template-switch 5' adaptor carrying 12 random nucleotides. At least 3 million CDR3-containing paired-end reads were obtained from each sample. The Mint cDNA synthesis kit, primed by a TRBC-specific oligonucleotide, was used to synthesize first-strand cDNA from all RNA. After uracil-DNA glycosylase treatment, a first 18-cycle PCR used universal primers M1SS and BC2_uni_R on all cDNA. Per the original workflow: For normalization, 1 million high-quality reads, each with a distinct molecular identifier, were randomly selected from each sample. Reads with shared molecular identifiers were discarded instead of being binned into consensus sequences. MiTCR, set to a Q25 quality threshold and the strictest error-elimination algorithm, was used for CDR3 identification, clonotype clustering and error correction. A nonparametric unseen species model with Euler transformation was used to estimate lower-bound total TCR beta diversity. TCRdb reprocessed the public reads (quality trimming at Q25 with fastp, clone calling with MiXCR) and kept in-frame beta chains. For every CDR3 protein sequence, its rows merge into one entry that carries the most common genes and DNA. The V and J calls follow TCRdb's processing rather than the paper's. Here the sample has roughly 500,000 distinct CDR3 sequences; around 24% occur a single time. The leading ten clones occupy roughly 9% of the sample.

This clonotype was counted only a few times. The specificity of this receptor is unknown. Base quality data are lacking; no much larger clone is found one base away. From cysteine to phenylalanine, the CDR3 is 11 amino acids long. The retained sequence is limited to the CDR3, 33 bases, with the frame set at the first base. The junction carries 10 bases between V and J, which are trimmed by 11 bases and 2 bases respectively. Systemically healthy Caucasian individuals from Russia, approximately 39 in total and aged about 6 to 100 years, were included as donors. About 9.1 milliliters of peripheral blood were collected from each donor into EDTA-treated Vacutainer tubes. PBMCs were isolated by Ficoll-Paque density-gradient centrifugation, with at least 6 million obtained per sample. Total RNA was extracted from PBMCs with Trizol reagent, with at least 6 micrograms obtained per sample. For every donor, flow cytometry on a PBMC aliquot measured the percentage of naive CD45RAhigh/CD27high T cells.

Separately, the same data were catalogued under a study of T cells of mothers and their children. As the second publication notes: Nine systemically healthy Caucasian individuals served as donors, namely three mothers together with their six children. cDNA synthesis used all of the extracted RNA, with roughly 1.6 ug of RNA in each 15 ul reaction. In the second PCR, sample barcodes and 2-4 random nucleotides were introduced via the M1S primer. More than 8 million TCR beta CDR3 reads were obtained from each mother, and 2.5 million to 3.5 million reads were obtained from each child. In both related and unrelated pairs, thymic selection shapes the output of TCR recombination in a similar way, with inherited differences having only a minor effect. Related mother-child pairs always showed normalized repertoire overlap that was slightly higher than in unrelated mother-child pairs, though the difference was never significant. No persistent microchimeric T cell clones were detected, at a sensitivity of about 100 clones per million clonotypes. In the study, deep NGS was used to compare the TCR beta repertoires of mothers and children, and features distinguishing related mother-child pairs from unrelated individuals were sought. On average, the children were roughly 11 +/- 4 years old, while the mothers were about 40 +/- 4 years old. After adapter ligation with NEBNext reagents, the libraries were sequenced on Illumina HiSeq 2000 with 100+100 nt paired-end reads. To avoid cross-contamination, the mother libraries and the child libraries were prepared a month apart and sequenced in separate runs. Each donor had between roughly 450,000 and 2,100,000 distinct TCR beta clonotypes identified. Naive TCR beta clonotypes were estimated from low-frequency clonotypes matched to each donor's FACS-determined naive share, without sorting.

The sequence links TRBV6-7 to TRBJ2-7; no D gene is confidently identified. TRBV6-7 qualifies as an ORF whose function is uncertain. The sequenced material came from blood. This clonotype originated in a boy aged 10-17 years in good health. The DNA sequence is as follows: TGTGCCCTTCGGACCGCCTACGAGCAGTACTTC. Its protein reads: CALRTAYEQYF.